These 15 T cell receptor beta chains originate from one sample sequenced in a study of blood T cell repertoires in COVID-19. The protocol was immunoSEQ multiplex PCR, while the TCRdb copy is restricted to in-frame clones and leaves out a portion. This table holds 200,000 to 250,000 clones, roughly 88% found once. Sequenced sample: peripheral blood. The receptors shown here come from a man aged 45-65 years with active or convalescent COVID-19.

This chain connects TRBV5-1 to TRBJ2-1, with D tentatively TRBD2 (6 bases). The CDR3 has 16 amino acids. The V gene's germline CDR1 is SGHRS and CDR2 YFSETQ. V gave up 2 bases and J gave up 1 base, with 13 bases separating them. CDR3: CASSLSGGVSYNEQFF. Written as DNA, the CDR3 is TGCGCCAGCAGCTTAAGCGGAGGGGTTTCCTACAATGAGCAGTTCTTC.

For this clone: A junction boundary mismatches the germline segment, possibly from a read error. The genes are TRBV4-1 and TRBJ2-3, with D perhaps TRBD2 (6 bases). CDR1 MGHRA and CDR2 YSYEKL come from the germline V gene. This CDR3 region has 17 residues. In DNA, the CDR3 is TGCGCCAGCAGCCAAGCCGGAGGGAGAACACGCACGGATACGCAGTATTTT. The encoded protein is CASSQAGGRTRTDTQYF.

The chain links TRBV7-2 to TRBJ2-3; tentative D call: TRBD1 (6 bases). CDR1 and CDR2 from the germline V gene are SGHTA and FQGNSA. Trimming cost V 5 bases and J 0 bases, with 15 bases left between them. The CDR3 sequence is 16 residues long. This chain's CDR3 is CASSPSDRLSTDTQYF. The CDR3 region has the DNA TGTGCCAGCAGCCCCTCGGACAGATTAAGCACAGATACGCAGTATTTT.

The V gene is TRBV20-1, the J gene TRBJ2-3; TRBD2 is a possible D gene (5 bases). Germline CDR1 DFQATT, CDR2 SNEGSKA (reference sequence). V shed 6 bases and J shed 9 bases, with 13 bases lying between them. The CDR3 is made up of 11 amino acids. The CDR3 region is CSAGSGGTQYF. The CDR3 DNA reads as TGCAGTGCCGGCAGCGGCGGGACGCAGTATTTT.

V is TRBV10-3 and J is TRBJ2-3, with D hard to call. V was trimmed by 2 bases and J by 5 bases, leaving 17 bases between them. This CDR3 is built from 16 residues. The germline CDR1 and CDR2 sequences are ENHRY and SYGVKD. CDR3 DNA sequence: TGTGCCATCAGTGAGACTCGTGGCCTAGTCGAAGATACGCAGTATTTT. Translating it yields CAISETRGLVEDTQYF.

The chain has TRBV18 and TRBJ1-3; D might be TRBD1 (5 bases). CDR1 and CDR2 (germline): KGHSH, LQKENI. V was clipped by 1 base and J by 0 bases, with 13 bases between them. The CDR3 has 17 residues. CDR3 sequence (DNA): TGTGCCAGCTCACCACAGTACCGGGACTCCTCTGGAAACACCATATATTTT. This codes for CASSPQYRDSSGNTIYF.

The V and J genes are TRBV7-2 and TRBJ1-5, with TRBD1 identical over 8 bases. Germline-derived CDR1 and CDR2 are SGHTA and FQGNSA. There are 16 residues in the CDR3. With 8 bases clipped from V and 7 bases from J, the junction kept 16 bases outside the gene matches. CDR3 DNA sequence: TGTGCCAGCGGCACCCTGACACAGGGGGAAGCGCAGCCCCAGCATTTT. Encoded protein: CASGTLTQGEAQPQHF.

The rearrangement uses TRBV7-9 and TRBJ2-7; 9 bases fit TRBD1. Germline V gene lookup returns CDR1 SEHNR and CDR2 FQNEAQ (reference sequence). The CDR3 has 14 residues. The V and J ends lost 5 bases and 5 bases, in that order; junction bases with no gene match: 7. The DNA for the CDR3 is TGTGCCAGCAGCGAGTACAGGGGGCATCACGAGCAGTACTTC. Its translation is CASSEYRGHHEQYF.

This CDR3 is CASSPRTRTDTQYF. Written as DNA, the CDR3 is TGTGCCAGCAGCCCTCGAACTCGCACAGATACGCAGTATTTT. The rearrangement uses TRBV7-3 and TRBJ2-3; D unclear. Trimming stripped 5 bases from V and 1 base from J, with 10 bases between. The CDR3 is made up of 14 amino acids. Germline CDR1 SGHTA, CDR2 FQGTGA.

The CDR3 sequence is CASSQVGTVRVSSLYGYTF. The DNA of the CDR3 is TGTGCCAGCAGCCAAGTTGGGACAGTAAGGGTGTCGAGTCTATATGGCTACACCTTC. The chain couples TRBV3-1 (or the pseudogene TRBV3-2) to TRBJ1-2; 7 bases map to TRBD1. This CDR3 has 19 amino acids. With 1 base clipped from V and 5 bases from J, the junction kept 19 bases outside the gene matches. CDR1 is LGHDT and CDR2 is YNNKEL in the germline V gene (reference sequence).

The chain's CDR3 is CASSRRGQNTEAFF. CDR3 coding DNA: TGTGCCAGCAGCCGTAGAGGGCAGAACACTGAAGCTTTCTTT. The V and J genes are TRBV6-6 and TRBJ1-1; D is uncertain. CDR1 is MNHNY, CDR2 SVGAGI, per germline (reference sequence). The CDR3 contains 14 residues. Trimming removed 6 bases at V and 1 base at J, with 12 bases between.

The chain is built from TRBV5-6 and TRBJ1-1; 9 nucleotides agree with TRBD1. From germline, CDR1 is SGHDT and CDR2 YYEEEE. J was trimmed by 1 base and V by 2 bases; bases with no gene match: 6. The CDR3 is 16 residues long. The CDR3 DNA sequence: TGTGCCAGCAGCTTAGACGGACAGGGGTCGAACACTGAAGCTTTCTTT. This encodes CASSLDGQGSNTEAFF.

The chain links TRBV5-4 to TRBJ1-3, with D uncertain. CDR3 length equals 14 residues. Trimming removed 4 bases at V and 1 base at J, with 9 bases between. Per germline, CDR1 SGHNT and CDR2 YYREEE (reference sequence). The chain's CDR3 is CASSRERSGNTIYF. CDR3 DNA sequence: TGTGCCAGCAGCCGAGAGAGGTCTGGAAACACCATATATTTT.

This sequence joins TRBV28 and TRBJ2-7; D is possibly TRBD1 (5 bases). Looked up from germline, CDR1 is MDHEN and CDR2 is SYDVKM. Trimming took off 4 bases at V and 5 bases at J, with 15 bases between the two ends. The CDR3 has 14 residues. The DNA of the CDR3 is TGTGCCAGCAGTTCACGCTCAGGGATCCACGAGCAGTACGTC. Residues: CASSSRSGIHEQYV.

This rearrangement joins TRBV7-6 to TRBJ2-5; TRBD1 matches at 7 bases. CDR1 and CDR2 from the germline V gene are SGHVS and FNYEAQ. J lost 2 bases, V lost 2 bases, and 5 bases had no gene match. This CDR3 has 15 residues. CDR3: CASSLYDREQETQYF. In DNA, the CDR3 is TGTGCCAGCAGCTTATACGACAGGGAGCAAGAGACCCAGTACTTC.